This paragraph covers one T cell receptor (beta chain) sequence. This clonotype was seen more than once but under ten times. Its cognate antigen has yet to be identified. No quality values exist for individual bases; no much larger clone is one base distant. The sample's treatment or condition, from its label and the paper: approximately nine-day PBMC culture with coronavirus spike peptide pools or control peptides (ViraFEST assay). The ViraFEST assay was used in the study, in which antigen-specific T cells were expanded with peptide pools and expanded clonotypes were subsequently identified by TCR sequencing. Positive SARS-CoV-2 PCR tests in the convalescent patients dated from March to December 2020, before Alpha, Beta and Delta variants emerged in the United States. Approximately 1.8 million PBMCs per well were cultured in IMDM with roughly 5% human AB serum and roughly 9.3 IU/ml IL-2, plus 10 ug/ml peptide pools. On days 3 and 7, half of the culture medium was replaced with fresh IL-2-containing medium. After 10 to 11 days of culture, CD4+ T cells were isolated by negative selection with the EasySep CD4+ T cell isolation kit. PBMCs were separated from whole blood using Ficoll-Paque Plus gradient centrifugation and then either used fresh or cryopreserved at -140C. Culture conditions were generally each tested in triplicate wells.

Libraries were made using PCR. At the Johns Hopkins FTIC core, DNA from the cultured CD4+ T cells underwent TCR sequencing with the Oncomine TCR Beta short-read assay. The QIAamp micro DNA kit was used to extract genomic DNA from the cultured CD4+ T cells. The Oncomine TCR Beta libraries from cultured CD4+ T cells were pooled using unique dual indexes and then sequenced on an Illumina iSeq 100. As for how the authors treated the data: Non-productive sequences were removed, and CDR3s not starting with C, not ending with F or W, or shorter than 7 amino acids were discarded. The MANAFEST web application was used to identify antigen-specific clonotypes by comparing peptide-stimulated wells against reference wells and other culture wells. Positive clones required FDR below 0.05, an odds ratio above 5, and productive frequency above 0.1% in at least two of three replicate wells. A clonotype was classed as cross-reactive if the clonotype showed significant expansion both in SARS-CoV-2 spike wells and in at least one common cold coronavirus spike condition. Using R version 3.6.1, CDR3 homology was evaluated through Levenshtein distances (stringdist) along with unrooted phylogenetic trees (ape). Using fastp trimming at Q25 and MiXCR clonotype assembly, TCRdb reanalyzed the public sequencing data and kept in-frame beta chains. Under each unique CDR3 protein, matching rows form one entry showing the most common genes and DNA. None of the V and J calls come from the authors' own analysis; TCRdb made them. This sample comprises about 13,000 distinct CDR3 sequences, roughly 61% of them detected only once. Less than 20% of the sample belongs to the ten largest clones.

According to the germline V gene, CDR1 reads MNHEY and CDR2 reads SVGEGT. Measured from the cysteine to the phenylalanine, the CDR3 is 13 residues long. Only CDR3 DNA is held: 39 bases, read in frame from base 1. Relative to germline, V is 6 bases shorter and J is 10 bases shorter, with 16 bases between their ends. The source of the sample is a study of vaccination and CD4 T cells after COVID-19 (dated by TCRdb to 2022 to 2024). Regarding the research as a whole: Convalescent patients had a positive SARS-CoV-2 result on nasal swab PCR, and of these patients, nine had mild disease and one had severe disease. The convalescent cohort comprised six males and four females, including two Hispanic individuals, seven Caucasians, two Asians and one multiracial person. Participants received two doses of either the Pfizer-BioNTech BNT162b2 vaccine (n=8) or the Moderna mRNA-1273 vaccine (n=2). Post-COVID blood samples from convalescent patients were collected a median of roughly 100 days after diagnosis, with a range of 35 to 161 days. The time from the second vaccine dose to post-vaccine blood sampling had a median of roughly 70 days and ranged from about 12 to 250 days. For stimulating the cultures, overlapping spike peptide pools were used, derived from SARS-CoV-2 as well as from the common cold coronaviruses HCoV-NL63, HCoV-OC43 and HCoV-229E. Control cultures received a CEFX viral epitope pool as the positive control, an HIV-1 Nef peptide pool as the negative control, or no peptide. In roughly nine COVID-19 convalescent patients and a few infection-naive healthy vaccine recipients, the spike-specific CD4+ TCR repertoire before mRNA vaccination was compared with the repertoire after mRNA vaccination. Overall study outcomes, separate from this receptor: The median number of SARS-CoV-2-reactive clonotypes rose from approximately 20 after infection to 38 after vaccination, but the change was not significant. In convalescent patients, a median 86.3% of post-vaccine SARS-CoV-2-reactive clones were detected only after vaccination, and vaccine-specific priming was suggested by this finding. Of the vaccine-specific clones in convalescent patients, 304 of 307, or nearly all, reacted only to SARS-CoV-2 spike and did not cross-react with common cold coronaviruses. Relatively few convalescent patients were included in the study, and early timepoints after natural infection were not analyzed.

The material sequenced was CD4+ T cells from blood, cultured in vitro. This TCR came from a human donor who had recovered from COVID-19. This sequence uses TRBV6-2 or TRBV6-3 and TRBJ1-5; perhaps TRBD1 is the D gene, with 5 bases matching. The bases are TGTGCCAGCAGCCTGGGGCCCTACGAACCCCAGCATTTT. Its product reads: CASSLGPYEPQHF.